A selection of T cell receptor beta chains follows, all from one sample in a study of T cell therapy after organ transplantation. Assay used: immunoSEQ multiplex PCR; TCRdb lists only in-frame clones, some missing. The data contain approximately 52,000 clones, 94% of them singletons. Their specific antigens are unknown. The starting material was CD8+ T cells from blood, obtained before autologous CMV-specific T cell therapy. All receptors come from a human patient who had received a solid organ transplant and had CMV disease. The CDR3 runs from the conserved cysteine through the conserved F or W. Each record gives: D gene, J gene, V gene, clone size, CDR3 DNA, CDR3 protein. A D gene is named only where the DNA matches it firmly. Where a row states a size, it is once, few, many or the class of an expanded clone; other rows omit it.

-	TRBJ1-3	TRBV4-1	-	TGCGCCAGCAGCCAACGTTGGGGGGCTGGAAACACCATATATTTT	CASSQRWGAGNTIYF
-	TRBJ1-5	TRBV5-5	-	TGTGCCAGCAGCCCTGGACGGGGCAATCAGCCCCAGCATTTT	CASSPGRGNQPQHF
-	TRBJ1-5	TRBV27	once	TGTGCCAGCAGTTTTGGGCCTAATCAGCCCCAGCATTTT	CASSFGPNQPQHF
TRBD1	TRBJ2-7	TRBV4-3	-	TGCGCCAGCAGCCAAGATAGGGGGACAGCCTACGAGCAGTACTTC	CASSQDRGTAYEQYF
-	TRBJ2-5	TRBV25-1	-	TGTGCCAGCAGTGAAAGGGGTAGCGCGATCCAAGAGACCCAGTACTTC	CASSERGSAIQETQYF
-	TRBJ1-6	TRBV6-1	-	TGTGCCAGCAGTGAAGTGGTGGGGCAGGGGAGTTCACCCCTCCACTTT	CASSEVVGQGSSPLHF
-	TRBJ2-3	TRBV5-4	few	TGTGCCAGCAGCTTGGACGTCCGGGACTTTGTCGCAGATACGCAGTATTTT	CASSLDVRDFVADTQYF
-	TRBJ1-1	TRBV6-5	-	TGTGCCAGCAGTTCCAGGGGAGGCAGACCGAACACTGAAGCTTTCTTT	CASSSRGGRPNTEAFF
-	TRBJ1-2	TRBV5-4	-	TGTGCCAGCAGCTATACCGGGACTAACTATGGCTACACCTTC	CASSYTGTNYGYTF
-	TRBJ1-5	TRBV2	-	TGTGCCAGCAGTGAGGGGCCGGCGGGGATATCAAATCAGCCCCAGCATTTT	CASSEGPAGISNQPQHF
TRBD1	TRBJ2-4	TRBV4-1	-	TGCGCCAGCAGCCGTCCCGGGACAGGGTTTGAAAACATTCAGTACTTC	CASSRPGTGFENIQYF